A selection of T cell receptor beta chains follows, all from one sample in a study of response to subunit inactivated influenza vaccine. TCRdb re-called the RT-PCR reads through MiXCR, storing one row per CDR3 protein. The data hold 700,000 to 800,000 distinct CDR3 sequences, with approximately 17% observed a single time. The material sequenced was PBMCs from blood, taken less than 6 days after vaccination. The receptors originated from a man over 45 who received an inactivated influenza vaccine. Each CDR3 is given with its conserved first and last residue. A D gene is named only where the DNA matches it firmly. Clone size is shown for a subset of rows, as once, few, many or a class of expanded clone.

CDR3nt: TGTGCCAGCAGCCAACCCACCGTGAGCTCCTACGAGCAGTACTTC
CDR3aa: CASSQPTVSSYEQYF
v_gene: TRBV6-7
abundance: few
j_gene: TRBJ2-7
d_gene: -

CDR3nt: TGTGCCAGCAGCAATACAGGCCTGAACACTGAAGCTTTCTTT
CDR3aa: CASSNTGLNTEAFF
v_gene: TRBV11-2
abundance: -
j_gene: TRBJ1-1
d_gene: -

CDR3nt: TGTGCCAGCAATACAGGGTATGGGGATAGTGAGCAGTTCTTC
CDR3aa: CASNTGYGDSEQFF
v_gene: TRBV28
abundance: few
j_gene: TRBJ2-1
d_gene: -

CDR3nt: TGTGCCAGCACTATGACTAGCACAGATACGCAGTATTTT
CDR3aa: CASTMTSTDTQYF
v_gene: TRBV5-6
abundance: -
j_gene: TRBJ2-3
d_gene: -

CDR3nt: TGTGCCAGCTCACTGACTGCGGATAGCACAGATACGCAGTATTTT
CDR3aa: CASSLTADSTDTQYF
v_gene: TRBV18
abundance: few
j_gene: TRBJ2-3
d_gene: -

CDR3nt: TGCAGCGTTGTGCCTAGCGGGGGATATAGCTCCTACAATGAGCAGTTCTTC
CDR3aa: CSVVPSGGYSSYNEQFF
v_gene: TRBV29-1
abundance: many
j_gene: TRBJ2-1
d_gene: TRBD2

CDR3nt: TGCAGCGTTCGGTCCCGAACCAACACCGGGGAGCTGTTTTTT
CDR3aa: CSVRSRTNTGELFF
v_gene: TRBV29-1
abundance: few
j_gene: TRBJ2-2
d_gene: -

CDR3nt: TGTGCCAGCAGCTTAGGGGCCCCACTAGCGACCACAGATACGCAGTATTTT
CDR3aa: CASSLGAPLATTDTQYF
v_gene: TRBV7-2
abundance: -
j_gene: TRBJ2-3
d_gene: TRBD2

CDR3nt: TGTGCCAGCAGCTTGGTTGGGATGAATTCACCCCTCCACTTT
CDR3aa: CASSLVGMNSPLHF
v_gene: TRBV5-6
abundance: few
j_gene: TRBJ1-6
d_gene: -

CDR3nt: TGTGCCAGCAGTTGGGACTCGAGAAGCTCCTACAATGAGCAGTTCTTC
CDR3aa: CASSWDSRSSYNEQFF
v_gene: TRBV12-3/TRBV12-4
abundance: many
j_gene: TRBJ2-1
d_gene: -

CDR3nt: TGTGCCACCAGCAGAGATATCAGGGTACCTAATGAAAAACTGTTTTTT
CDR3aa: CATSRDIRVPNEKLFF
v_gene: TRBV15
abundance: many
j_gene: TRBJ1-4
d_gene: -

CDR3nt: TGCAGTGCAAAAAACCCTGGGGGAATCACAGATACGCAGTATTTT
CDR3aa: CSAKNPGGITDTQYF
v_gene: TRBV20-1
abundance: many
j_gene: TRBJ2-3
d_gene: -

CDR3nt: TGCAGTGCTAGGACCGGGGCCTACGAGCAGTACTTC
CDR3aa: CSARTGAYEQYF
v_gene: TRBV20-1
abundance: -
j_gene: TRBJ2-7
d_gene: -

CDR3nt: TGTGCCAGCACCCACAGGGTAACGAACACCGGGGAGCTGTTTTTT
CDR3aa: CASTHRVTNTGELFF
v_gene: TRBV12-3/TRBV12-4
abundance: few
j_gene: TRBJ2-2
d_gene: -

CDR3nt: TGCAGTGCTAGAGATTGGGTCCGGGAGGGGAGAAGGGGCTACGAGCAGTACTTC
CDR3aa: CSARDWVREGRRGYEQYF
v_gene: TRBV20-1
abundance: -
j_gene: TRBJ2-7
d_gene: TRBD2

CDR3nt: TGTGCCAGCATTGACAGGGGGTCAGAGACCCAGTACTTC
CDR3aa: CASIDRGSETQYF
v_gene: TRBV5-6
abundance: few
j_gene: TRBJ2-5
d_gene: TRBD1

CDR3nt: TGTGCCAGCAGTCCGACTAGCGGGAGAGGGGAGACCCAGTACTTC
CDR3aa: CASSPTSGRGETQYF
v_gene: TRBV7-3
abundance: -
j_gene: TRBJ2-5
d_gene: TRBD2

CDR3nt: TGCAGCGTTGAAAAGGACAGGCCCGGGGAGCTGTTTTTT
CDR3aa: CSVEKDRPGELFF
v_gene: TRBV29-1
abundance: -
j_gene: TRBJ2-2
d_gene: TRBD1

CDR3nt: TGCAGCGTGGTGGGACTCCCAGTCTACAATGAGCAGTTCTTC
CDR3aa: CSVVGLPVYNEQFF
v_gene: TRBV29-1
abundance: few
j_gene: TRBJ2-1
d_gene: -

CDR3nt: TGTGCCAGCAGCTTAACCCTGGGAGGCTACGAGCAGTACTTC
CDR3aa: CASSLTLGGYEQYF
v_gene: TRBV7-2
abundance: few
j_gene: TRBJ2-7
d_gene: -

CDR3nt: TGCAGTGCTATAAGCGGGAGGGCCGGGAACGAGCAGTACTTC
CDR3aa: CSAISGRAGNEQYF
v_gene: TRBV20-1
abundance: -
j_gene: TRBJ2-7
d_gene: TRBD2

CDR3nt: TGTGCCAGCAGGACGGATTACAATGAGCAGTTCTTC
CDR3aa: CASRTDYNEQFF
v_gene: TRBV27
abundance: few
j_gene: TRBJ2-1
d_gene: -

CDR3nt: TGTGCCAGCAGCTTAGAAAGGGACATACATTACGAGCAGTACTTC
CDR3aa: CASSLERDIHYEQYF
v_gene: TRBV7-2
abundance: few
j_gene: TRBJ2-7
d_gene: -

CDR3nt: TGTGCCAGCAGTGACGGCAGGGGGGGTAATCAGCCCCAGCATTTT
CDR3aa: CASSDGRGGNQPQHF
v_gene: TRBV2
abundance: few
j_gene: TRBJ1-5
d_gene: TRBD1

CDR3nt: TGCGCCAGCAGCCCGCGGGACAGCAGCTCCTACGAGCAGTACTTC
CDR3aa: CASSPRDSSSYEQYF
v_gene: TRBV5-1
abundance: few
j_gene: TRBJ2-7
d_gene: -

CDR3nt: TGTGCCAGCAGCCCAACTAGCGGGGGGGTGGCAGATACGCAGTATTTT
CDR3aa: CASSPTSGGVADTQYF
v_gene: TRBV7-2
abundance: -
j_gene: TRBJ2-3
d_gene: TRBD2

CDR3nt: TGTGCCAGTGGCGCGGAGACTAGTTTCACCGGGGAGCTGTTTTTT
CDR3aa: CASGAETSFTGELFF
v_gene: TRBV6-2/TRBV6-3
abundance: few
j_gene: TRBJ2-2
d_gene: -

CDR3nt: TGCAGCGTTTCGGGTAGGGCGCTCAAAGAGACCCAGTACTTC
CDR3aa: CSVSGRALKETQYF
v_gene: TRBV29-1
abundance: few
j_gene: TRBJ2-5
d_gene: -

CDR3nt: TGTGCCAGCAGCCGAGAAAGCTCCCGCAGAAGCTCCTACGAGCAGTACTTC
CDR3aa: CASSRESSRRSSYEQYF
v_gene: TRBV3-1
abundance: -
j_gene: TRBJ2-7
d_gene: -

CDR3nt: TGTGCCAGCAGCTTTGATGGGGGCTCCTACAATGAGCAGTTCTTC
CDR3aa: CASSFDGGSYNEQFF
v_gene: TRBV7-9
abundance: few
j_gene: TRBJ2-1
d_gene: -

CDR3nt: TGTGCCAGCTCACCACGGAGCGGATCCTACGAGCAGTACTTC
CDR3aa: CASSPRSGSYEQYF
v_gene: TRBV18
abundance: many
j_gene: TRBJ2-7
d_gene: -

CDR3nt: TGTGCCAGCAGTTTATGGGCATCAGGGAGCCAGCCCCAGCATTTT
CDR3aa: CASSLWASGSQPQHF
v_gene: TRBV27
abundance: few
j_gene: TRBJ1-5
d_gene: -

CDR3nt: TGTGCCAGCAGTTTAACCCATTCACCCCTCCACTTT
CDR3aa: CASSLTHSPLHF
v_gene: TRBV12-3/TRBV12-4
abundance: -
j_gene: TRBJ1-6
d_gene: -

CDR3nt: TGTGCCTGCGCTAGAACAGGGAATTCACCCCTCCACTTT
CDR3aa: CACARTGNSPLHF
v_gene: TRBV30
abundance: few
j_gene: TRBJ1-6
d_gene: -

CDR3nt: TGCAGCGTTGAAGATCGGGGCGGGAGGGCCATTGTCAATGAGCAGTTCTTC
CDR3aa: CSVEDRGGRAIVNEQFF
v_gene: TRBV29-1
abundance: few
j_gene: TRBJ2-1
d_gene: TRBD2

CDR3nt: TGTGCCAGCAGCGGGTTCGGGACAGGCGGCCATGGCTACACCTTC
CDR3aa: CASSGFGTGGHGYTF
v_gene: TRBV5-6
abundance: many
j_gene: TRBJ1-2
d_gene: TRBD1

CDR3nt: TGCGCCAGCAGCTTGGTGACTCTGAGCGATGTTAACAATGAGCAGTTCTTC
CDR3aa: CASSLVTLSDVNNEQFF
v_gene: TRBV5-1
abundance: few
j_gene: TRBJ2-1
d_gene: -

CDR3nt: TGTGCCAGCAGTTTTGGCGGGAGAGGCCACGAGCAGTACTTC
CDR3aa: CASSFGGRGHEQYF
v_gene: TRBV12-3/TRBV12-4
abundance: -
j_gene: TRBJ2-7
d_gene: TRBD2

CDR3nt: TGTGCCATCAGTGTGGACAGGGTGGATGGCTACACCTTC
CDR3aa: CAISVDRVDGYTF
v_gene: TRBV10-3
abundance: few
j_gene: TRBJ1-2
d_gene: TRBD1

CDR3nt: TGTGCCATCAGTACCGGGACTAGGAGGTCGGAGACCCAGTACTTC
CDR3aa: CAISTGTRRSETQYF
v_gene: TRBV10-3
abundance: -
j_gene: TRBJ2-5
d_gene: TRBD2

CDR3nt: TGCAGTGCTAGAGCCCCTACTAGGGAGACTGAAGCTTTCTTT
CDR3aa: CSARAPTRETEAFF
v_gene: TRBV20-1
abundance: -
j_gene: TRBJ1-1
d_gene: -

CDR3nt: TGCGCCAGCAGCTTGGGTGGGGTCTCCCGCACAGATACGCAGTATTTT
CDR3aa: CASSLGGVSRTDTQYF
v_gene: TRBV5-1
abundance: -
j_gene: TRBJ2-3
d_gene: -

CDR3nt: TGTGCCAGCAGTGCGCCCTCCACAGATACGCAGTATTTT
CDR3aa: CASSAPSTDTQYF
v_gene: TRBV12-3/TRBV12-4
abundance: many
j_gene: TRBJ2-3
d_gene: -